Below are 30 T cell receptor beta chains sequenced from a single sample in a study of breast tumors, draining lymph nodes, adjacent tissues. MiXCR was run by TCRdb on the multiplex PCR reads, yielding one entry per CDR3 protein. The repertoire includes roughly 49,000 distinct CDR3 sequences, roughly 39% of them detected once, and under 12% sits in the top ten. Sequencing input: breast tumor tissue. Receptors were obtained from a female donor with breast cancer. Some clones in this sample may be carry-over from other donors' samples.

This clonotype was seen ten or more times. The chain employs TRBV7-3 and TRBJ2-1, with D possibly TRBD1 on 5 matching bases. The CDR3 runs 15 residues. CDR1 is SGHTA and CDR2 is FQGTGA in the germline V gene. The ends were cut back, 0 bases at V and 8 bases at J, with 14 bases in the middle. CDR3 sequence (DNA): TGTGCCAGCAGCTTAACAGGGGTTAGTGGCGATGAGCAGTTCTTC. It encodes CASSLTGVSGDEQFF.

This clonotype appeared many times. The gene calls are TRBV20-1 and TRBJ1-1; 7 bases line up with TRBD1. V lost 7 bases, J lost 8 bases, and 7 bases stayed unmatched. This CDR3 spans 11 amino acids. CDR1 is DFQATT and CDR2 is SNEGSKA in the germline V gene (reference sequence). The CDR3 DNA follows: TGCAGTGGAGAGACAGGGACCGAAGCTTTCTTT. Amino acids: CSGETGTEAFF.

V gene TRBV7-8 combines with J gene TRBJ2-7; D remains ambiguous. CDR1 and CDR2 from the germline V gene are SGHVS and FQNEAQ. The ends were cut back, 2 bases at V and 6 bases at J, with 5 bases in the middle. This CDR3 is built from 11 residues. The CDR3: CASSLSGEQYF. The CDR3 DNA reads TGTGCCAGCAGCTTATCCGGCGAGCAGTACTTC.

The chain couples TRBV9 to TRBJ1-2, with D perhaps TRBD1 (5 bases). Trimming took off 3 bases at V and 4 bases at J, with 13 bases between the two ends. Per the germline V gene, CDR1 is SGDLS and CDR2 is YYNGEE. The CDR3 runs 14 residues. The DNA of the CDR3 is TGTGCCAGCAGCGGTGGGACTCCGAGCTATGGCTACACCTTC. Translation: CASSGGTPSYGYTF.

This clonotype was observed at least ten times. The CDR3 protein is CASSYSWGQTSTDTQYF. In DNA, the CDR3 is TGTGCCAGCAGTTACTCATGGGGGCAAACTAGCACAGATACGCAGTATTTT. This rearrangement joins TRBV6-5 to TRBJ2-3; D is possibly TRBD1 (6 bases). V dropped 0 bases and J dropped 0 bases, with 13 bases sitting between them. The CDR3 has 17 amino acids. Germline CDR1 reads MNHEY; CDR2 reads SVGAGI.

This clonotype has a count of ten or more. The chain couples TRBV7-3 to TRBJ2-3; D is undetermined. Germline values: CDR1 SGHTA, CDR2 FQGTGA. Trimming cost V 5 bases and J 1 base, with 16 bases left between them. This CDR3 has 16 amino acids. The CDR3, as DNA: TGTGCCAGCAGCCTAATGGGCCCCACTGGCACAGATACGCAGTATTTT. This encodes CASSLMGPTGTDTQYF. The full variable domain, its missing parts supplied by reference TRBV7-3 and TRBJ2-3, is GAGVSQTPSNKVTEKGKYVELRCDPISGHTALYWYRQSLGQGPEFLIYFQGTGAADDSGLPNDRFFAVRPEGSVSTLKIQRTERGDSAVYLCASSLMGPTGTDTQYFGPGTRLTVL.

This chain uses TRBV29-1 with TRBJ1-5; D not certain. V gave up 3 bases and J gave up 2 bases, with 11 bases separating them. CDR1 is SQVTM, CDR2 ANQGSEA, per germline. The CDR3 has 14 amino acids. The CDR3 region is CSVDAGPGNQPQHF. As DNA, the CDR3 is TGCAGCGTTGATGCCGGCCCAGGCAATCAGCCCCAGCATTTT.

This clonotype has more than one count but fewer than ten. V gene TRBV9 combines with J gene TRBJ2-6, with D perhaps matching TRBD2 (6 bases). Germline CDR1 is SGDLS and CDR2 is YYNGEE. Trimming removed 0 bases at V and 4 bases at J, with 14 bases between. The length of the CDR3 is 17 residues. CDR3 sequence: CASSVGSGNTGANVLTF. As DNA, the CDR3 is TGTGCCAGCAGCGTAGGTAGCGGAAACACCGGGGCCAACGTCCTGACTTTC.

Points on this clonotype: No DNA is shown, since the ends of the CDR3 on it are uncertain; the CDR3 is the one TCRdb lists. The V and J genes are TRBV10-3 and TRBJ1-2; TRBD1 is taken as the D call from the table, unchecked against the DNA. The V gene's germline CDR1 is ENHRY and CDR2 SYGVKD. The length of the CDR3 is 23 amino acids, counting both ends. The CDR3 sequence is CAIRTGPAYICSAREVALYGYTF.

In nucleotides, the CDR3 is TGTGCCAGCAGACACGGCAAGACGGGGGGAGCCGGGGAGCTGTTTTTT. Translation: CASRHGKTGGAGELFF. V and J are TRBV6-2 or TRBV6-3 and TRBJ2-2; 7 bases align to TRBD2. CDR1 is MNHEY, CDR2 SVGEGT, per germline. The CDR3 sequence is 16 residues long. J lost 6 bases, V lost 6 bases, and 13 bases had no gene match.

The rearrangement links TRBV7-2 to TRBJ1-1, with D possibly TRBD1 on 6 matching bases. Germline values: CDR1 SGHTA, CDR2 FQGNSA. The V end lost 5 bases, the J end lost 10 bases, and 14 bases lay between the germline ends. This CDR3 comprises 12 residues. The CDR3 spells CASSMRGGGAFF. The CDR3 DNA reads TGTGCCAGCAGCATGAGAGGGGGGGGAGCTTTCTTT.

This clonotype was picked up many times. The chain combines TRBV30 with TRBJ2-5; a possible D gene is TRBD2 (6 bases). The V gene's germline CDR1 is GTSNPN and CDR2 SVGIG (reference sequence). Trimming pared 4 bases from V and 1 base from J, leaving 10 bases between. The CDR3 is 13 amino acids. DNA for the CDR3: TGTGCCTGGATGCGGGACCTCCAAGAGACCCAGTACTTC. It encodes CAWMRDLQETQYF.

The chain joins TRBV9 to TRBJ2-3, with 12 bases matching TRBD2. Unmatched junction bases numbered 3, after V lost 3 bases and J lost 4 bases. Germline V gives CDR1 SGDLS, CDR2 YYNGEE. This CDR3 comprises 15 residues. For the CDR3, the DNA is TGTGCCAGCAGCGGGACTAGCGGGACCGCAGATACGCAGTATTTT. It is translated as CASSGTSGTADTQYF.

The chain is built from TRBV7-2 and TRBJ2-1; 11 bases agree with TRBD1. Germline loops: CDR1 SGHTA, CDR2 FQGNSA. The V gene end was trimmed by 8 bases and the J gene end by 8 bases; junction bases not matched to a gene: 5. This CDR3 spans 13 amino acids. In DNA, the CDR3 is TGTGCCAGCGGTTGGGACAGGGGGGATGAGCAGTTCTTC. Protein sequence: CASGWDRGDEQFF.

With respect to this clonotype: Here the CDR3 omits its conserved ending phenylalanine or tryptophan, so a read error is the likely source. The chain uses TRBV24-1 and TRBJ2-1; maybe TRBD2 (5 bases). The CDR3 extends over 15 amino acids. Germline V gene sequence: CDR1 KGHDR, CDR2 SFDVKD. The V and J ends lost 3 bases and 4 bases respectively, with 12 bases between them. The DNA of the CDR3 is TGTGCCACCAGTGATCTATCCGGGAAGTACAATGAGCAGTTCTCC. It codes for CATSDLSGKYNEQFS.

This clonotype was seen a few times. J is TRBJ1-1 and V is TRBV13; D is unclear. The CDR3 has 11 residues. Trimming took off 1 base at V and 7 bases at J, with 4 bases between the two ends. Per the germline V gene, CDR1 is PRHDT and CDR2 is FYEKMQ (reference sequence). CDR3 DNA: TGTGCCAGCAGCTTAGACGTTGAAGCTTTCTTT. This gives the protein CASSLDVEAFF.

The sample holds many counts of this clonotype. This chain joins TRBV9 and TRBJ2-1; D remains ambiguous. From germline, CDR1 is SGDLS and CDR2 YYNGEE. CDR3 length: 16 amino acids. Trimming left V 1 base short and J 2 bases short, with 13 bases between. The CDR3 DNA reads TGTGCCAGCAGCGTAAGGTCCGAGATGCCCTACAATGAGCAGTTCTTC. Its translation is CASSVRSEMPYNEQFF.

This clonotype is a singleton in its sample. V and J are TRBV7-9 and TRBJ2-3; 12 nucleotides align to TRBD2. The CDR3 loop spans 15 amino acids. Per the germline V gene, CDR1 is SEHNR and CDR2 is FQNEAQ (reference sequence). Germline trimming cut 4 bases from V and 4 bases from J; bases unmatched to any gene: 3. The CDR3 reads CASSSWTSGADTQYF. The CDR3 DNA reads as TGTGCCAGCAGCTCCTGGACTAGCGGGGCAGATACGCAGTATTTT. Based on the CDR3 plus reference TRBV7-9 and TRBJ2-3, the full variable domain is DTGVSQNPRHKITKRGQNVTFRCDPISEHNRLYWYRQTLGQGPEFLTYFQNEAQLEKSRLLSDRFSAERPKGSFSTLEIQRTEQGDSAMYLCASSSWTSGADTQYFGPGTRLTVL.

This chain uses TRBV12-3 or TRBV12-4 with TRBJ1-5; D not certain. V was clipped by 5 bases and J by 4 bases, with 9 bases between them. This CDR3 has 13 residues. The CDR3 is CASSPPGNQPQHF. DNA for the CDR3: TGTGCCAGCAGTCCCCCCGGGAATCAGCCCCAGCATTTT.

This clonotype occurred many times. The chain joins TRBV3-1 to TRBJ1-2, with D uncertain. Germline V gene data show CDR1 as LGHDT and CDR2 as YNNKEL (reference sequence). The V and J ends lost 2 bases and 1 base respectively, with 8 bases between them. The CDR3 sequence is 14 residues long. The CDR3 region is CASSQQSYNYGYTF. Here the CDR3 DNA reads TGTGCCAGCAGCCAACAGAGTTATAACTATGGCTACACCTTC.

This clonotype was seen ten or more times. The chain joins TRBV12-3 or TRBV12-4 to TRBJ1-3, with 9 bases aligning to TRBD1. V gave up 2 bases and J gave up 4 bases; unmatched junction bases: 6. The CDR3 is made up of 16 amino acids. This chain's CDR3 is CASSLRQGVTGNTIYF. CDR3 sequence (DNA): TGTGCCAGCAGTTTACGACAGGGGGTTACGGGAAACACCATATATTTT.

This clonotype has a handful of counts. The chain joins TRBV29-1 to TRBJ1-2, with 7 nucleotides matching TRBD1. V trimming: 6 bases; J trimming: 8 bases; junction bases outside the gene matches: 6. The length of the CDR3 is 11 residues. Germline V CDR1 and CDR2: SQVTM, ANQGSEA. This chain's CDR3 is CSVGTVDGYTF. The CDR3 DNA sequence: TGCAGCGTAGGGACAGTAGACGGCTACACCTTC.

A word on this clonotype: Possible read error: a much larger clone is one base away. CDR3 amino acids: CASSLPGPNTYEQYF. CDR3 DNA: TGTGCCAGCAGCTTGCCGGGACCGAACACCTACGAGCAGTACTTC. The rearrangement links TRBV5-4 to TRBJ2-7, with D perhaps TRBD1 or TRBD2 (5 bases each). With 1 base removed from V and 2 bases from J, the gap between germline ends came to 13 bases. Germline CDR1 is SGHNT and CDR2 is YYREEE (reference sequence). This CDR3 contains 15 residues.

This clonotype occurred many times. CDR3 coding DNA: TGCAGCGTTGACAGACAAATCTCCGGGGAGCTGTTTTTT. Its translation is CSVDRQISGELFF. The J gene is TRBJ2-2, the V gene TRBV29-1; D is undetermined. The CDR3 loop spans 13 amino acids. From germline, CDR1 is SQVTM and CDR2 ANQGSEA. The germline V and J ends were trimmed by 3 bases and 6 bases, with 11 bases remaining between them.

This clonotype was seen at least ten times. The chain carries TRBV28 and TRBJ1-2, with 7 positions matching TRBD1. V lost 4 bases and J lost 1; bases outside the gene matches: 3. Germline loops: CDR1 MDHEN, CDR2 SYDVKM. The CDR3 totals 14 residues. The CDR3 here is CASSSGGGNYGYTF. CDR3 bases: TGTGCCAGCAGTTCAGGGGGGGGTAACTATGGCTACACCTTC.

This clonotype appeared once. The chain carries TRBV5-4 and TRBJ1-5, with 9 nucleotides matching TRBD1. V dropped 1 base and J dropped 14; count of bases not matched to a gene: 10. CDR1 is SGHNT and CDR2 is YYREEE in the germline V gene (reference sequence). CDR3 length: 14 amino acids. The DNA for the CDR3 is TGTGCCAGCAGCTTGTTTGGGACAGGGCCCTACGAGCATTTT. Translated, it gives CASSLFGTGPYEHF.

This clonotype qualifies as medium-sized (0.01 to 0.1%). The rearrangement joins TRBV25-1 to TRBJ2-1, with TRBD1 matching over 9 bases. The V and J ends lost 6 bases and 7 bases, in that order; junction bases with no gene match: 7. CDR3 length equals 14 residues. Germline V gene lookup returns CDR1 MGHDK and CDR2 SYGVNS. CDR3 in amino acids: CASRRGTGLNEQFF. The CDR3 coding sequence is TGTGCCAGCAGGCGGGGGACAGGGTTGAATGAGCAGTTCTTC.

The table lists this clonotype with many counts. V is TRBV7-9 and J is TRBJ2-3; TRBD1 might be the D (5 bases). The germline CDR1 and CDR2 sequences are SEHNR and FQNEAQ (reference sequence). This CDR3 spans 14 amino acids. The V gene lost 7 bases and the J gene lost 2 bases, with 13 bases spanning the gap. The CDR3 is CASNRGTYTDTQYF. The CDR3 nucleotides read TGTGCCAGCAATAGGGGCACCTACACAGATACGCAGTATTTT. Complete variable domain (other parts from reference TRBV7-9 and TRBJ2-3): DTGVSQNPRHKITKRGQNVTFRCDPISEHNRLYWYRQTLGQGPEFLTYFQNEAQLEKSRLLSDRFSAERPKGSFSTLEIQRTEQGDSAMYLCASNRGTYTDTQYFGPGTRLTVL.

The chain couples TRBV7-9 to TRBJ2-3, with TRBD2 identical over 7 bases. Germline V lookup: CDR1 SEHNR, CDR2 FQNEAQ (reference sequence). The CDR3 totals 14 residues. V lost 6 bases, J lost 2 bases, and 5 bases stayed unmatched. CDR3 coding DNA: TGTGCCAGCAGTAAGGGACTAAACACAGATACGCAGTATTTT. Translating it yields CASSKGLNTDTQYF.

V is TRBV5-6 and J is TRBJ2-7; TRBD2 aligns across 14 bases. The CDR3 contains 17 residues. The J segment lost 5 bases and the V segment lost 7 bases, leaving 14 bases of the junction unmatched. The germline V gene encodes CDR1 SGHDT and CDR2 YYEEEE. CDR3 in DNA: TGTGCCAGCCATAGAACGGGACTAGCGGGAGATAAGAACGAGCAGTACTTC. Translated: CASHRTGLAGDKNEQYF.